This T cell receptor (beta chain) appears in the sequencing data of a study of cytomegalovirus exposure and HLA in healthy donors. Overall study context: Most genotyped donors, approximately 77% of 398, had Caucasian-associated genetic ancestry. General observations from the study: Sequencing artifact likely explains a cluster of highly shared sequence variants. CMV antigen specificity of three CMV-associated chains was confirmed in vitro.

As to this clone: Its specificity is unknown.

It was with 60 Vbeta and 13 Jbeta primers that the PCR ran. TCRdb keeps only in-frame clones here, not all; method: immunoSEQ multiplex PCR. This table holds some 100,000 clones, 65% to 90% found once. Every donor was a healthy person donating bone marrow. The CDR3 consists of 11 residues. V lost 3 bases to trimming and J lost 6 bases, with 7 bases between them. Germline V gene data show CDR1 as GTSNPN and CDR2 as SVGIG (reference sequence). The receptor was derived from a woman between 18 and 29 years old in good health and CMV-seronegative. The chain uses TRBV30 and TRBJ2-3; maybe TRBD2 (5 bases). The sample consisted of PBMCs. This CDR3 is CAWRERDTQYF. The CDR3 nucleotides read TGTGCCTGGAGAGAGCGGGATACGCAGTATTTT. Based on the CDR3 plus reference TRBV30 and TRBJ2-3, the full variable domain is SQTIHQWPATLVQPVGSPLSLECTVEGTSNPNLYWYRQAAGRGLQLLFYSVGIGQISSEVPQNLSASRPQDRQFILSSKKLLLSDSGFYLCAWRERDTQYFGPGTRLTVL.